This T cell receptor beta chain was obtained from a study of cytomegalovirus exposure and HLA in healthy donors. Study-wide findings and caveats: In a later analysis, TCR beta V- and J-gene trimming was associated with a missense DCLRE1C variant.

Primers included in the PCR were 60 Vbeta and 13 Jbeta primers. TCRdb keeps only in-frame clones here, not all; method: immunoSEQ multiplex PCR. This sample's table reports more than 95,000 clones. Regarding this clone: Its cognate antigen is unknown.

This clonotype originated in a man aged 35 to 55 in good health and CMV-seronegative. Specimen: PBMCs.

This CDR3 reads CASSLPPVYGYTF. CDR3 sequence (DNA): TGTGCCAGCAGCTTACCCCCTGTGTATGGCTACACCTTC. This chain links TRBV7-2 with TRBJ1-2; no clear D gene. The CDR3 length is 13 residues. Looked up from germline, CDR1 is SGHTA and CDR2 is FQGNSA. The V gene lost 2 bases and the J gene lost 5 bases, with 9 bases spanning the gap. Complete variable domain (other parts from reference TRBV7-2 and TRBJ1-2): GAGVSQSPSNKVTEKGKDVELRCDPISGHTALYWYRQSLGQGLEFLIYFQGNSAPDKSGLPSDRFSAERTGGSVSTLTIQRTQQEDSAVYLCASSLPPVYGYTFGSGTRLTVV.